This TCR beta chain was retrieved from a study of radiation and T cells in renal cell carcinoma. From germline, CDR1 is SGHRS and CDR2 YFSETQ. The CDR3 covers 16 residues. J lost 7 bases, V lost 1 base, and 11 bases had no gene match. Time point meaning: blood 4 weeks post-SBRT, at nephrectomy. Treatment defined: 15 Gy SBRT to primary tumor, nephrectomy 4 weeks later. Nephrectomy followed 15 Gy stereotactic body radiation by 4 weeks. Data came from immunoSEQ multiplex PCR; TCRdb stores just in-frame clones and leaves some out. The data show roughly 86,000 clones, roughly 80% seen once. V usage is TRBV5-1 and J usage is TRBJ2-1, with 7 bases aligning to TRBD2. Sequenced here: blood, sampled from a patient whose treatment included radiotherapy and nephrectomy. The TCR was taken from a man aged 45 to 65 with renal cell carcinoma. The DNA of the CDR3 is TGCGCCAGCAGCTTGATGGGCGGGAGTACTATTAATGAGCAGTTCTTC. It yields the protein CASSLMGGSTINEQFF.